The 21 T cell receptor beta chains listed next were all sequenced from one sample in a study of T cells after yellow fever vaccination. A single record per CDR3 protein comes from TCRdb applying MiXCR to the 5' RACE reads. The table has about 630,000 distinct CDR3 sequences, more than 9% seen once. This specimen consisted of PBMCs, obtained on the day of the yellow fever booster vaccination. These receptors all stem from a man aged 30-40 years who received the YFV17D yellow fever vaccine.

This clonotype was recorded a few times. This chain connects TRBV7-9 to TRBJ2-7; TRBD2 agrees at 9 bases. The CDR3 loop spans 15 amino acids. V was clipped by 5 bases and J by 3 bases; unmatched bases: 8. In germline, CDR1 is SEHNR, CDR2 FQNEAQ (reference sequence). The CDR3 reads CASSLRTSADYEQYF. CDR3 DNA: TGTGCCAGCAGCCTTCGGACTAGCGCTGACTACGAGCAGTACTTC. Full variable domain (outside the CDR3, taken from reference TRBV7-9 and TRBJ2-7): DTGVSQNPRHKITKRGQNVTFRCDPISEHNRLYWYRQTLGQGPEFLTYFQNEAQLEKSRLLSDRFSAERPKGSFSTLEIQRTEQGDSAMYLCASSLRTSADYEQYFGPGTRLTVT.

The rearrangement uses TRBV12-3 or TRBV12-4 and TRBJ2-3; D is perhaps TRBD1 (6 bases). There are 17 residues in the CDR3. V was clipped by 7 bases and J by 2 bases, with 22 bases between them. The CDR3 reads CASTTRTDSPDTDTQYF. CDR3 coding DNA: TGTGCCAGCACCACCCGTACGGACAGTCCTGACACAGATACGCAGTATTTT.

This clonotype has a handful of counts. This chain uses TRBV5-4 with TRBJ2-1; 7 bases align to TRBD1. CDR1 is SGHNT, CDR2 YYREEE, per germline (reference sequence). The CDR3 is made up of 15 amino acids. V lost 3 bases and J lost 5; bases outside the gene matches: 8. The CDR3 nucleotides read TGTGCCAGCAGCTACCGGGACAGACCAGACAATGAGCAGTTCTTC. Translation gives CASSYRDRPDNEQFF.

V and J are TRBV29-1 and TRBJ2-1; 9 bases align to TRBD1. From germline, CDR1 is SQVTM and CDR2 ANQGSEA. V lost 5 bases to trimming and J lost 7 bases; unmatched junction nucleotides: 6. CDR3 length equals 13 residues. Here the CDR3 DNA reads TGCAGCGTTACGAGGGACAGGGAGAATGAGCAGTTCTTC. This sequence encodes CSVTRDRENEQFF.

This clonotype was seen more than once but under ten times. This chain links TRBV11-2 with TRBJ2-1; D could derive from TRBD1 or TRBD2 (5 bases each). V lost 5 bases to trimming and J lost 8 bases, with 19 bases between them. The CDR3 runs to 15 residues. Germline loops: CDR1 SGHAT, CDR2 FQNNGV. The CDR3, as DNA: TGTGCCAGCAGCCTCGTCTGGGGGAATAGTGATGAGCAGTTCTTC. Encoded protein: CASSLVWGNSDEQFF.

J is TRBJ2-4 and V is TRBV7-9, with 13 bases fitting TRBD2. The CDR3 extends over 17 amino acids. Germline V lookup: CDR1 SEHNR, CDR2 FQNEAQ (reference sequence). The V gene end was trimmed by 10 bases and the J gene end by 4 bases; junction bases not matched to a gene: 13. The CDR3 DNA follows: TGTGCCACCTCGGGACTAGCGGGACCCCAAGGAAAAAACATTCAGTACTTC. It specifies CATSGLAGPQGKNIQYF.

This clonotype has just a few counts. The CDR3 protein is CASSWTTYEQYF. The DNA of the CDR3 is TGTGCCAGCAGCTGGACCACTTACGAGCAGTACTTC. The chain has TRBV7-2 and TRBJ2-7, with no clear D. V was cut by 4 bases and J by 4 bases, with 8 bases left in between. CDR3 length: 12 residues. Germline V gene sequence: CDR1 SGHTA, CDR2 FQGNSA.

This clonotype was seen more than once but under ten times. This chain uses TRBV4-3 with TRBJ1-2; D is perhaps TRBD1 (5 bases). CDR1 is LGHNA and CDR2 is YSLEER in the germline V gene. V lost 2 bases and J 7 bases, leaving 14 bases between the germline ends. The CDR3 spans 14 residues. The CDR3, as DNA: TGCGCCAGCAGCCAATTATCAGGGTTGGGTGGCTACACCTTC. This translates into CASSQLSGLGGYTF.

This rearrangement joins TRBV7-9 to TRBJ2-5; D is possibly TRBD1 (6 bases). Trimming took 4 bases from V and 2 from J, leaving 17 bases between them. Germline CDR1 reads SEHNR; CDR2 reads FQNEAQ (reference sequence). There are 16 residues in the CDR3. The CDR3: CASSYTGWGIQETQYF. In nucleotides, the CDR3 is TGTGCCAGCAGCTACACAGGGTGGGGGATTCAAGAGACCCAGTACTTC.

This clonotype was recorded a few times. The rearrangement joins TRBV29-1 to TRBJ2-5; the match to TRBD1 covers 10 bases. Germline CDR1 SQVTM, CDR2 ANQGSEA. The ends lost 6 bases at V and 5 bases at J; junction bases unmatched: 3. The CDR3 has 12 residues. CDR3 in DNA: TGCAGCGTCGGACAGGGGGAGGAGACCCAGTACTTC. Residues: CSVGQGEETQYF.

V usage is TRBV20-1 and J usage is TRBJ1-5; D not certain. Deletions cut 0 bases from V and 7 bases from J, with 10 bases between. Germline CDR1 is DFQATT and CDR2 is SNEGSKA (reference sequence). This CDR3 spans 13 amino acids. CDR3 in amino acids: CSARDLAWQPQHF. The CDR3 DNA sequence: TGCAGTGCTAGAGATCTGGCCTGGCAGCCCCAGCATTTT.

The V and J genes are TRBV6-5 and TRBJ2-5; possible D gene TRBD2, 5 bases. Germline lookup yields CDR1 MNHEY and CDR2 SVGAGI. The CDR3 runs 14 residues. Trimming removed 7 bases at V and 5 bases at J, with 17 bases between. In nucleotides, the CDR3 is TGTGCCAGCACCCCCCCCGGCGGGCTTGAGACCCAGTACTTC. Translating gives CASTPPGGLETQYF.

The rearrangement joins TRBV20-1 to TRBJ2-1, with 13 bases aligning to TRBD2. The J segment lost 9 bases and the V segment lost 3 bases, leaving 8 bases of the junction unmatched. This CDR3 spans 15 amino acids. Germline V gene lookup returns CDR1 DFQATT and CDR2 SNEGSKA (reference sequence). Written as DNA, the CDR3 is TGCAGTGCTAGTCAGGGACTAGCGGGACCGGGTGAGCAGTTCTTC. Amino acids: CSASQGLAGPGEQFF.

The chain couples TRBV7-8 to TRBJ2-3; 7 positions agree with TRBD2. The CDR3 length is 16 residues. With 5 bases clipped from V and 10 bases from J, the junction kept 18 bases outside the gene matches. CDR1 SGHVS and CDR2 FQNEAQ come from the germline V gene. CDR3 DNA: TGTGCCAGCAGCCAGCTTCAGACCAGCGGGACGTTAGCGCAGTATTTT. This gives the protein CASSQLQTSGTLAQYF. Full variable domain (remainder filled in from reference TRBV7-8 and TRBJ2-3): GAGVSQSPRYKVAKRGQDVALRCDPISGHVSLFWYQQALGQGPEFLTYFQNEAQLDKSGLPSDRFFAERPEGSVSTLKIQRTQQEDSAVYLCASSQLQTSGTLAQYFGPGTRLTVL.

This clonotype was found a few times. The chain employs TRBV18 and TRBJ2-5; D gene uncertain. Germline-derived CDR1 and CDR2 are KGHSH and LQKENI. The length of the CDR3 is 15 residues. The V and J ends lost 3 bases and 1 base respectively, with 12 bases between them. The CDR3 DNA sequence: TGTGCCAGCTCACCTCAGGACGGTCCCCAAGAGACCCAGTACTTC. Protein sequence: CASSPQDGPQETQYF.

This clonotype was counted only a few times. The chain couples TRBV5-1 to TRBJ1-1; 9 bases align to TRBD1. CDR1 is SGHRS, CDR2 YFSETQ, per germline. After removal of 6 bases from V and 8 bases from J, the junction contained 14 bases not matched to a gene. This CDR3 is built from 15 residues. Here the CDR3 DNA reads TGCGCCAGCAACCGGGACAGGGTTAACCAAGGAGAAGCTTTCTTT. Its protein product is CASNRDRVNQGEAFF.

This clonotype appeared a few times. This chain connects TRBV29-1 to TRBJ2-5; D is unclear. Trimming cost V 5 bases and J 2 bases, with 21 bases left between them. The germline gives CDR1 SQVTM, CDR2 ANQGSEA. This CDR3 spans 16 amino acids. The CDR3 loop is CSVFVGLGQNQETQYF. CDR3 coding DNA: TGCAGCGTTTTCGTTGGCCTTGGGCAGAATCAAGAGACCCAGTACTTC.

The V gene is TRBV20-1, the J gene TRBJ2-7, with D possibly matching TRBD2 (5 bases). V was clipped by 7 bases and J by 7 bases, with 20 bases between them. Germline CDR1 and CDR2: DFQATT and SNEGSKA (reference sequence). The CDR3 covers 13 residues. The DNA for the CDR3 is TGCAGTGTAACTCACACTAGAGGGCCTGAGCAGTACTTC. Translated: CSVTHTRGPEQYF.

The chain combines TRBV7-6 with TRBJ2-1; 12 bases map to TRBD2. V lost 2 bases, J lost 0 bases, and 8 bases stayed unmatched. The germline gives CDR1 SGHVS, CDR2 FNYEAQ. The CDR3 consists of 19 residues. CDR3 coding DNA: TGTGCCAGCAGCTTATTGACTAGCGGGAGAGTTCTCTCCTACAATGAGCAGTTCTTC. Amino acids: CASSLLTSGRVLSYNEQFF.

The table lists this clonotype with many counts. The chain joins TRBV7-9 to TRBJ2-1; the D is unclear. The CDR3 contains 11 residues. V was clipped by 5 bases and J by 10 bases, with 9 bases between them. CDR1 and CDR2 (germline): SEHNR, FQNEAQ (reference sequence). The CDR3 DNA follows: TGTGCCAGCAGCCACCGATGGGAGCAGTTCTTC. Protein product: CASSHRWEQFF.

This chain uses TRBV6-2 or TRBV6-3 with TRBJ2-1; 9 nucleotides match TRBD2. This CDR3 is built from 14 residues. Germline CDR1 MNHEY, CDR2 SVGEGT. Trimming removed 8 bases from V and 8 bases from J; junction bases left unmatched: 10. CDR3 loop: CASRGGRVVDEQFF. DNA for the CDR3: TGTGCCAGCCGGGGCGGGAGGGTCGTCGATGAGCAGTTCTTC.